This T cell receptor beta chain came from a study of T-cell reconstitution after alpha-beta-depleted transplantation in children. Study observations and caveats: Several hundred graft clones that had expanded were reportedly the source of alpha-beta T cells about two months after transplant. Once a year had passed after transplant, T-cell counts and diversity came mostly from newly produced T cells.

Using unique molecular identifiers, the investigators prepared the TCRbeta library. Each CDR3 protein is one row after TCRdb ran MiXCR on the PCR reads. The sample has around 440,000 distinct CDR3 sequences, 16% seen once. Note on this clonotype: Its antigen remains unidentified.

Germline assignment: CDR1 KGHDR and CDR2 SFDVKD. V trimming: 1 base; J trimming: 9 bases; junction bases outside the gene matches: 9. CDR3 length equals 17 residues. The sequence came from a boy under two years old who had a stem cell transplant for Wiskott-Aldrich syndrome, so the T cells may come from the graft donor. The V gene is TRBV24-1, the J gene TRBJ2-1; 12 bases are a match to TRBD2. The material was PBMCs, mostly from graft donor cells, obtained 360 days after TCRalphabeta/CD19-depleted stem cell transplant. The CDR3 DNA reads as TGTGCCACCAGTGATTTATCTAGCGGGAGGGCCTTTGGTGAGCAGTTCTTC. This sequence encodes CATSDLSSGRAFGEQFF.